This T cell receptor beta chain was found in a study of shared clonotypes between healthy human individuals. Study-level results: Naive CD4 clonotypes overlapped across a few donors at about 5.2%.

Clones were sequenced by immunoSEQ multiplex PCR, and TCRdb holds only the in-frame ones, with some missing. Of approximately 320,000 clones in the sample, roughly 70% were seen once. Donors comprised healthy HIV-negative adults lacking recent acute infections or vaccinations. As for this clone: Its target is unknown. The identical CDR3 is also encoded by other nucleotide sequences in the sample.

The ends were cut back, 0 bases at V and 5 bases at J, with 4 bases in the middle. The CDR3 has 12 amino acids. Germline values: CDR1 SGHRS, CDR2 YFSETQ. The receptor was derived from a man aged 30 to 39 in good health. The chain joins TRBV5-1 to TRBJ2-3; no definite D call. Sequences were obtained from memory CD4+ T cells sorted from blood. Subset noted: CD45RA-negative fraction. CDR3 amino acids: CASSLGGDTQYF. The CDR3, as DNA: TGCGCCAGCAGCTTGGGCGGAGATACGCAGTATTTT.